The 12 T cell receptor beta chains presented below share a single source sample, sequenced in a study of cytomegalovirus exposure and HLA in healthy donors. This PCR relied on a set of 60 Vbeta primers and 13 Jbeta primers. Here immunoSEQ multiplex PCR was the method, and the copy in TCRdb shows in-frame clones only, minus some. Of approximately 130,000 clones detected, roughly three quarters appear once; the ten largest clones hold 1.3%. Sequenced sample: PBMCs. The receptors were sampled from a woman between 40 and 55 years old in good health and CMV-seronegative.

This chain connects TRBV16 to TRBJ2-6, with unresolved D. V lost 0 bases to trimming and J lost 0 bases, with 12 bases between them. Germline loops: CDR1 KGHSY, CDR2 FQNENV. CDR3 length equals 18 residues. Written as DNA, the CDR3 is TGTGCCAGCAGCCAATCCCCCAGAACCAGCTCTGGGGCCAACGTCCTGACTTTC. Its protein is CASSQSPRTSSGANVLTF.

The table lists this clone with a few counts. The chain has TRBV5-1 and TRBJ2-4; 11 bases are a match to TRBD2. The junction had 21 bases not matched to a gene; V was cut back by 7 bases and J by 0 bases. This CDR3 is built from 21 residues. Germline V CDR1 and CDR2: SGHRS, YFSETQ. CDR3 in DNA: TGCGCCAGCCGAGCGACAGGGAACGAACTAGCGGGAGTTCAAGCCAAAAACATTCAGTACTTC. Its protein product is CASRATGNELAGVQAKNIQYF. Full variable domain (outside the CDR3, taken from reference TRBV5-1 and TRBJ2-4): KAGVTQTPRYLIKTRGQQVTLSCSPISGHRSVSWYQQTPGQGLQFLFEYFSETQRNKGNFPGRFSGRQFSNSRSEMNVSTLELGDSALYLCASRATGNELAGVQAKNIQYFGAGTRLSVL.

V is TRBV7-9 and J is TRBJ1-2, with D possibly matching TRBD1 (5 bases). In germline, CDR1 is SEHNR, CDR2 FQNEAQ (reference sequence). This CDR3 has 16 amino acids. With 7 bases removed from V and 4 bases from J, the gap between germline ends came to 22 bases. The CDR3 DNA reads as TGTGCCAGCACCCAGCTTATAGGGGTACGCGTCTATGGCTACACCTTC. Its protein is CASTQLIGVRVYGYTF. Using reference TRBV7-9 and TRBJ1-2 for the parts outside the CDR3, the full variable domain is DTGVSQNPRHKITKRGQNVTFRCDPISEHNRLYWYRQTLGQGPEFLTYFQNEAQLEKSRLLSDRFSAERPKGSFSTLEIQRTEQGDSAMYLCASTQLIGVRVYGYTFGSGTRLTVV.

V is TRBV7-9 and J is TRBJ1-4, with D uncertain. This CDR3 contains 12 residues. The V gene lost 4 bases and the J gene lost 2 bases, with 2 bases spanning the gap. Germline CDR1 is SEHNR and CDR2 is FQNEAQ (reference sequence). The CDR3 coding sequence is TGTGCCAGCAGCTCGACTAATGAAAAACTGTTTTTT. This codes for CASSSTNEKLFF.

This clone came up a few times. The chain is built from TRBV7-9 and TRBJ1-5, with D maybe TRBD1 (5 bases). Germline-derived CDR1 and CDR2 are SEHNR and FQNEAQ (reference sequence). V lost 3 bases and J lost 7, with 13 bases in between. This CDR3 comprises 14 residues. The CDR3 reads CASSFEEKGQPQHF. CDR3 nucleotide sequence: TGTGCCAGCAGCTTCGAGGAAAAGGGGCAGCCCCAGCATTTT.

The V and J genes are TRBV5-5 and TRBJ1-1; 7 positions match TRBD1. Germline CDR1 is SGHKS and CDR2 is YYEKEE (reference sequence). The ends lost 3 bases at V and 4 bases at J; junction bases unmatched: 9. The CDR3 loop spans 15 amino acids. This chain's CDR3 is CASSSITGEVTEAFF. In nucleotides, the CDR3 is TGTGCCAGCAGCTCCATAACAGGGGAGGTCACTGAAGCTTTCTTT.

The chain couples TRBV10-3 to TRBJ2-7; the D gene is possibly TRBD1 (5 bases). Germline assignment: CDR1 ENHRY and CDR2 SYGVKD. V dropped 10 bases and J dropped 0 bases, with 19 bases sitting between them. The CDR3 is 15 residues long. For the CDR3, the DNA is TGTGCCACCCAATGGGGCACGCAGAGCTCCTACGAGCAGTACTTC. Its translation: CATQWGTQSSYEQYF.

The CDR3 protein is CASLDRGSAEAFF. The CDR3 coding sequence is TGTGCCAGCCTCGACAGGGGTTCCGCTGAAGCTTTCTTT. The chain has TRBV10-3 and TRBJ1-1; 8 positions match TRBD1. J lost 6 bases, V lost 10 bases, and 10 bases had no gene match. This CDR3 spans 13 amino acids. The V gene's germline CDR1 is ENHRY and CDR2 SYGVKD.

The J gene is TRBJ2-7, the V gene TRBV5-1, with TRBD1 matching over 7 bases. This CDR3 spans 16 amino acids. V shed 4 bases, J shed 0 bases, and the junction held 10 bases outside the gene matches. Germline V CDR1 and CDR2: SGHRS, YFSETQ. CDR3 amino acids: CASSAVGGGLSYEQYF. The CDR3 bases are TGCGCCAGCAGCGCCGTAGGGGGCGGACTCTCCTACGAGCAGTACTTC. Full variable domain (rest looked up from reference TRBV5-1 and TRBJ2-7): KAGVTQTPRYLIKTRGQQVTLSCSPISGHRSVSWYQQTPGQGLQFLFEYFSETQRNKGNFPGRFSGRQFSNSRSEMNVSTLELGDSALYLCASSAVGGGLSYEQYFGPGTRLTVT.

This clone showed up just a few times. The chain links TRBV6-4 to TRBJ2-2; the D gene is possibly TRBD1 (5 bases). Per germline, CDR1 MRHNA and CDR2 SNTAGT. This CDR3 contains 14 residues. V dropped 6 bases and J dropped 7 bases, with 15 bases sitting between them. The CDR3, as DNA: TGTGCCAGCAGAAACACAGGTCTTCTCGGGGAGCTGTTTTTT. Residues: CASRNTGLLGELFF.

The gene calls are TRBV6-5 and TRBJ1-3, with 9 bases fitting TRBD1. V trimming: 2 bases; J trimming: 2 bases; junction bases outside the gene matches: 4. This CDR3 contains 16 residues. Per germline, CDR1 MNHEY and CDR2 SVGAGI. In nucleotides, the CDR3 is TGTGCCAGCAGTTACGGTGGACAGGGGACTGGAAACACCATATATTTT. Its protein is CASSYGGQGTGNTIYF.

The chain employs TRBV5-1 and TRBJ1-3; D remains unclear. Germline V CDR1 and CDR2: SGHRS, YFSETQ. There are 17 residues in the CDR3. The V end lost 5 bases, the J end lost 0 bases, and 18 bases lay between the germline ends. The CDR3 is CASSFGTVGISGNTIYF. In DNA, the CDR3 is TGCGCCAGCAGTTTCGGAACGGTCGGGATCTCTGGAAACACCATATATTTT.